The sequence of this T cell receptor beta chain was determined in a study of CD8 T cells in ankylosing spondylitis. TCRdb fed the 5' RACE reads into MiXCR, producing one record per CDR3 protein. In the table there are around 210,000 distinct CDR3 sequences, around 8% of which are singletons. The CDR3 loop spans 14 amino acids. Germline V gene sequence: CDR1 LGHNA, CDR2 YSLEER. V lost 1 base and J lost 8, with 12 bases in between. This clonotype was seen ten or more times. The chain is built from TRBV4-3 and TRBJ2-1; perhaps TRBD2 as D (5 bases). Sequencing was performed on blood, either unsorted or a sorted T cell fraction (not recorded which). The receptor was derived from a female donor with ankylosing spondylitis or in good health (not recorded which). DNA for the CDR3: TGCGCCAGCAGCCAAGCCGGCTCGGACTATGAGCAGTTCTTC. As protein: CASSQAGSDYEQFF.